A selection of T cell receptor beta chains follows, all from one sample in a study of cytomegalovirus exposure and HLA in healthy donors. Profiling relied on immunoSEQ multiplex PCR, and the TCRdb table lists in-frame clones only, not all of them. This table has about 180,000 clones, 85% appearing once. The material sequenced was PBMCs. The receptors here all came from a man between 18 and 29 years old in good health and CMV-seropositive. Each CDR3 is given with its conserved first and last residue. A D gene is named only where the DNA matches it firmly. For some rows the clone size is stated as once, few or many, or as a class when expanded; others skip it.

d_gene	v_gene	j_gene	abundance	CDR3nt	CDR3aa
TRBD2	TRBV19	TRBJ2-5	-	TGTGCCAGTCACCCCTCCCGGGGGGGCTCGGAGACCCAGTACTTC	CASHPSRGGSETQYF
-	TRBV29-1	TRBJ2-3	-	TGCAGCGTTTTGCCAGGTTTTCCTAGCACAGATACGCAGTATTTT	CSVLPGFPSTDTQYF
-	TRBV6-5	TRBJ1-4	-	TGTGCCTCCCGGGACACGTATTTTGAAAAACTGTTTTTT	CASRDTYFEKLFF
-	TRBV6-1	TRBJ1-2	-	TGTGCCAGCAGTGAACCCCAACAGGCCTATGGCTACACCTTC	CASSEPQQAYGYTF
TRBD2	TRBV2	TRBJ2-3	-	TGTGCCATAGGCGGGACTAGCGGGAGCGTAAGCACAGATACGCAGTATTTT	CAIGGTSGSVSTDTQYF
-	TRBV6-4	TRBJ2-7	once	TGTGCCAGCACTCCCTTAGCCTACGAGCAGTACTTC	CASTPLAYEQYF
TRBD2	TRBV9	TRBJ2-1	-	TGTGCCAGCAGCGTATCTGCGCGGGGGGTCTACAATGAGCAGTTCTTC	CASSVSARGVYNEQFF
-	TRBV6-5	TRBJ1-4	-	TGTGCCAGCAGTCGCAAAGCGGCGGTTGAAAAACTGTTTTTT	CASSRKAAVEKLFF
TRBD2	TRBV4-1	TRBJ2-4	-	TGCGCCAGCAGCCACCTAGCGGCAGTTCCCAAAAACATTCAGTACTTC	CASSHLAAVPKNIQYF
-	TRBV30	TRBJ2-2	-	TGTGCCTGGAGTCGGTCGGACACCGGGGAGCTGTTTTTT	CAWSRSDTGELFF
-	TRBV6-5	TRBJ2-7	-	TGTGCCAGCAGTTACTCTAGTCAGGGACTCGTAGACGAGCAGTACTTC	CASSYSSQGLVDEQYF
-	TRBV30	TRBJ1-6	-	TGTGCCTGCTCAGGGTATTACAATTCACCCCTCCACTTT	CACSGYYNSPLHF
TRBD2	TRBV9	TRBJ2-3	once	TGTGCCAGCAGCGTGACTAGCGGAGCTAGCACAGATACGCAGTATTTT	CASSVTSGASTDTQYF
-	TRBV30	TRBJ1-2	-	TGTGCCTGGAGTGTACAGGGCGGAACCTATGGCTACACCTTC	CAWSVQGGTYGYTF
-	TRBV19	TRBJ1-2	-	TGTGCCATCAGTCAGGGAGGCTATGGCTACACCTTC	CAISQGGYGYTF
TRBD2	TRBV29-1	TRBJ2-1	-	TGCAGCGTTGAGGGACTAGCGGGAAATGAGCAGTTCTTC	CSVEGLAGNEQFF